This TCR beta chain was profiled in a study of T-cell memory formation after mild COVID-19. Background on the study: The study found TCR clusters largely donor specific.

The CDR3 is 16 residues long. With 4 bases removed from V and 4 bases from J, the gap between germline ends came to 16 bases. Germline V gene sequence: CDR1 LGHNA, CDR2 YNFKEQ. Employing constant-segment primers, 5'RACE generated TCR alpha and TCR beta cDNA libraries bearing sample barcodes and UMIs. TCRdb recomputed calls from the 5' RACE reads with MiXCR, one row per CDR3 protein. The sample consists of around 310,000 distinct CDR3 sequences, 20% to 25% of them appearing once. Remarks on this clonotype: Antigen unknown.

Notes on the study in general: Clones that contracted from day 15 to 85 had balanced CD4/CD8; later expanders were CD4+ biased. Mainly CM and EM harbored the contracting CD4+ clones; mainly EMRA harbored the CD8+ ones.

Sequencing input: PBMCs or a T cell subset sorted from them (not recorded which). The V gene is TRBV4-2, the J gene TRBJ1-4; D is possibly TRBD1 (5 bases). This clonotype was sampled from a young man who had mild COVID-19 (a few samples of this study predate the infection). Cell type and time point are not known. CDR3 loop: CASSLQRGGGNEKLFF. DNA for the CDR3: TGTGCCAGCAGCCTCCAAAGGGGCGGGGGTAATGAAAAACTGTTTTTT.